In its sample, the clone carrying this TCR beta chain was seen many times. Its antigen is unknown. Beta-chain TCR CDR3 regions were amplified from RNA transcripts. Second-round multiplex PCR came after a first-round RT-PCR that employed HTBI primers. From the multiplex PCR reads, TCRdb called clonotypes with MiXCR, one entry per CDR3 protein. The sample lists around 470,000 distinct CDR3 sequences, approximately 14% seen once, with approximately 9.8% in the top ten. The CDR3 extends over 13 amino acids. V was shortened by 6 bases and J by 4 bases, with 12 bases between the two germline ends. Germline V lookup: CDR1 ENHRY, CDR2 SYGVKD. These data belong to a study of Graves' ophthalmopathy and Graves' hyperthyroidism. General observations from the study: A classifier, a 13-signature model, separated ophthalmopathy from stable hyperthyroidism with approximately 88% sensitivity and 65% to 83% specificity.

The sequenced sample consisted of blood. This chain uses TRBV10-3 with TRBJ1-2; TRBD1 is a possible D gene (5 bases). The TCR comes from a woman between 25 and 40 years old with Graves' ophthalmopathy. CDR3 residues: CAISKGRVYGYTF. In nucleotides, the CDR3 is TGTGCCATCAGCAAGGGACGAGTCTATGGCTACACCTTC.